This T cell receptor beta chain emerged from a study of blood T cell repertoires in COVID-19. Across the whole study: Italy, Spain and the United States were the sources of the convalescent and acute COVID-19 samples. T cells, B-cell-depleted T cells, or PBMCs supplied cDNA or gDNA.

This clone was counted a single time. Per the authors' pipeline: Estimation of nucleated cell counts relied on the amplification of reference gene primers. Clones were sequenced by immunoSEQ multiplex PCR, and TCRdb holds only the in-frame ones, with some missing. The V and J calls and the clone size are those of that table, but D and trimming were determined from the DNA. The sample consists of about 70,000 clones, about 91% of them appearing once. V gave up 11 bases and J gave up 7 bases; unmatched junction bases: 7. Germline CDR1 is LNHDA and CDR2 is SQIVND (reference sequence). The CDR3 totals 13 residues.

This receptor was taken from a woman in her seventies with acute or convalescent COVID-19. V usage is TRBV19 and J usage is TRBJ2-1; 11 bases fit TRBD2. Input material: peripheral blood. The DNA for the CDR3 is TGTGCCTTAGCGGGGGGGGCCTGGAATGAGCAGTTCTTC. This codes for CALAGGAWNEQFF.